This T cell receptor (beta chain) was observed in a study of blood T cell repertoires in COVID-19. The CDR3 consists of 15 residues. CDR1 is LGHDT, CDR2 YNNKEL, per germline (reference sequence). V lost 3 bases and J 2 bases, leaving 11 bases between the germline ends. Generated by immunoSEQ multiplex PCR, the TCRdb table keeps only in-frame clones and is missing some. This sample has hundreds of thousands of clones, with over 80% found just once. The chain has TRBV3-1 (or the pseudogene TRBV3-2) and TRBJ1-5, with unresolved D. This TCR was sampled from a woman aged 18-35 years who had recovered from COVID-19. Sequencing input: PBMCs or T cells enriched from blood (not recorded which). The DNA of the CDR3 is TGTGCCAGCAGCCACGGGTTTCGGGGCAATCAGCCCCAGCATTTT. The encoded protein is CASSHGFRGNQPQHF.